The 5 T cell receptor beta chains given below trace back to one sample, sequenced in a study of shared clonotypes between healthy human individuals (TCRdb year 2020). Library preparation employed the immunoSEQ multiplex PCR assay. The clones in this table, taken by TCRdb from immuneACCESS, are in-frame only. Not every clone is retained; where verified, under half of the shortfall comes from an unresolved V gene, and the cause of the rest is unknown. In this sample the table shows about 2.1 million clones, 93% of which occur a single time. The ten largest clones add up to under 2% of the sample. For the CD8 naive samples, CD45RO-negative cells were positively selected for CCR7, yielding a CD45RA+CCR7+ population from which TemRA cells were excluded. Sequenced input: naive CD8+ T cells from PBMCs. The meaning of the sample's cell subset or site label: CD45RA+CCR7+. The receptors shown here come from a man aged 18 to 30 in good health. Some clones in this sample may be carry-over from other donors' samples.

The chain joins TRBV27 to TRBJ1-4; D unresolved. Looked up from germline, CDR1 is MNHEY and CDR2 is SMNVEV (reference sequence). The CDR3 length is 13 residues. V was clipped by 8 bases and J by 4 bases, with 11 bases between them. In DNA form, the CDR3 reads TGTGCCAGCCCGGAGGCAAGTAATGAAAAACTGTTTTTT. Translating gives CASPEASNEKLFF.

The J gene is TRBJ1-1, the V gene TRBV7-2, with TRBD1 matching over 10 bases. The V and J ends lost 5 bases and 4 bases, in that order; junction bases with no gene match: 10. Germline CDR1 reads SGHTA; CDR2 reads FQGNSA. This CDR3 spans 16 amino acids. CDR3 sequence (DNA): TGTGCCAGCAGCCCCCACGGGACAGGGGAACTCACTGAAGCTTTCTTT. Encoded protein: CASSPHGTGELTEAFF. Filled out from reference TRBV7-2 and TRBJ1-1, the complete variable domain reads GAGVSQSPSNKVTEKGKDVELRCDPISGHTALYWYRQSLGQGLEFLIYFQGNSAPDKSGLPSDRFSAERTGGSVSTLTIQRTQQEDSAVYLCASSPHGTGELTEAFFGQGTRLTVV.

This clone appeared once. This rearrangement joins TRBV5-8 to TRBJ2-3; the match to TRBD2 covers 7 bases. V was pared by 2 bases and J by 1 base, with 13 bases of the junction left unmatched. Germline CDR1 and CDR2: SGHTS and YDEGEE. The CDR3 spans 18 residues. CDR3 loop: CASSFEPLAAMGTDTQYF. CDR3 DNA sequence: TGTGCCAGCAGCTTTGAACCTCTAGCGGCGATGGGCACAGATACGCAGTATTTT.

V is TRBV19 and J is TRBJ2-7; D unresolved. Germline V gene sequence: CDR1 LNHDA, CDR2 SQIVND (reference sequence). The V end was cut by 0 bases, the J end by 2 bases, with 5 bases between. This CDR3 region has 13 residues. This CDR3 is CASSIEATYEQYF. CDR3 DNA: TGTGCCAGTAGTATAGAAGCGACCTACGAGCAGTACTTC.

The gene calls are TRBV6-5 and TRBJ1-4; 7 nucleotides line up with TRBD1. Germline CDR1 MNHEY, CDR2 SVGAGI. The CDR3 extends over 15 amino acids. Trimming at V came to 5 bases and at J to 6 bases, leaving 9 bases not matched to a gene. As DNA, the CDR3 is TGTGCCAGCAGTCCAAGACGGGACAGAGATGAAAAACTGTTTTTT. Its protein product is CASSPRRDRDEKLFF.